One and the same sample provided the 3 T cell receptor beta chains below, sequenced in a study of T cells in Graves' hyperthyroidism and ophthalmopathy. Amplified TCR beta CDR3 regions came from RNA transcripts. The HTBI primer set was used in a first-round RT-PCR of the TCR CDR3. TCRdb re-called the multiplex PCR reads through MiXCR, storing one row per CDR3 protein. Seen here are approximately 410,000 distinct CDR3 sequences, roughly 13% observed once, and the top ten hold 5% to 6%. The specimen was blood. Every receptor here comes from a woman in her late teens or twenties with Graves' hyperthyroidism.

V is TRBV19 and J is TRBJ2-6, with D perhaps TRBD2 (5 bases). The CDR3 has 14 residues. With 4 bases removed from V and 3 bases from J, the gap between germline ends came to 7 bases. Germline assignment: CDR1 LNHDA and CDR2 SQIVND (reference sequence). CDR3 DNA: TGTGCCAGTAGTAACGGGGTTGGGGCCAACGTCCTGACTTTC. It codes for CASSNGVGANVLTF.

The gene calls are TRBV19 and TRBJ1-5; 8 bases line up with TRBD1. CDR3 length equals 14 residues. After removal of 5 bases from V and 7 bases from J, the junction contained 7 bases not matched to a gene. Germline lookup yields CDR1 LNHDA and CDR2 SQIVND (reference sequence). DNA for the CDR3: TGTGCCAGTAGTGTCACAGGGGGTCGGCAGCCCCAGCATTTT. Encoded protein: CASSVTGGRQPQHF.

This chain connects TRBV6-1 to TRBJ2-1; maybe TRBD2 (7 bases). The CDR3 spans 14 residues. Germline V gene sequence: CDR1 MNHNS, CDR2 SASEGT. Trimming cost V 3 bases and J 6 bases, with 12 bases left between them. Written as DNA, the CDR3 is TGTGCCAGCAGTGATTCAGGGGAGGGCAATGAGCAGTTCTTC. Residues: CASSDSGEGNEQFF.